Included here is one T cell receptor beta chain sequence, with context. Antigen: not known. TCRdb keeps only in-frame clones here, not all; method: immunoSEQ multiplex PCR. The sample includes 20,000 to 30,000 clones, around 79% seen only once; the top ten take roughly 13%. This sample stems from a study of OX40 agonist ivuxolimab in advanced cancers. Study conclusions and caveats: Expanded peripheral T-cell antigen specificity went undetermined.

The germline V gene has CDR1 GTSNPN and CDR2 SVGIG (reference sequence). The CDR3 totals 13 residues. V was shortened by 5 bases and J by 1 base, with 9 bases between the two germline ends. The sequence was obtained from an adult with an advanced solid tumor such as melanoma, head and neck, liver or kidney cancer. J is TRBJ2-4 and V is TRBV30, with D perhaps TRBD1 (6 bases). This specimen consisted of CD4+ or CD8+ T cells sorted from blood, obtained in a trial of the OX40 agonist ivuxolimab. CDR3 residues: CAWGGRAKNIQYF. The CDR3 nucleotides read TGTGCCTGGGGGGGCCGGGCCAAAAACATTCAGTACTTC.